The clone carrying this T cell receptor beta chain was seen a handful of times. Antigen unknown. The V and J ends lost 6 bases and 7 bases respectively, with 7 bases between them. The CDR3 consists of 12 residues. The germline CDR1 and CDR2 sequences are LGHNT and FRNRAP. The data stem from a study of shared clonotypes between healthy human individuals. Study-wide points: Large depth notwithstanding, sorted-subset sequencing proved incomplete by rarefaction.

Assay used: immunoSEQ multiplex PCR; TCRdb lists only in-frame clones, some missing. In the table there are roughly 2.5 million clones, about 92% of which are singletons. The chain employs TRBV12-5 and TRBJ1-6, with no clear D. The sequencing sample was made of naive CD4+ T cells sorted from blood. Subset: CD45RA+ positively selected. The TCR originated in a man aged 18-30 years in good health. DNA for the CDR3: TGTGCTAGTGGACATGACAATTCACCCCTCCACTTT. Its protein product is CASGHDNSPLHF.